A selection of T cell receptor beta chains follows, all from one sample in a study of Ad26.COV2.S vaccination and SARS-CoV-2 variants. The repertoire was sequenced with immunoSEQ multiplex PCR; TCRdb's copy has only in-frame clones and lacks some. The data hold under 550,000 clones, with around nine tenths observed a single time. Sequencing was performed on peripheral blood, taken in a trial of Ad26.COV2.S vaccine versus placebo. The receptors originated from a person aged 18-65 years who received the Ad26.COV2.S COVID-19 vaccine or a placebo. The CDR3 runs from the conserved cysteine through the conserved F or W. The order of the fields is J gene, V gene, D gene, clone size, CDR3 DNA, CDR3 protein. A D gene is named only where the DNA matches it firmly. Clone size is shown for a subset of rows, as once, few, many or a class of expanded clone.

>TRBJ1-1|TRBV7-9|.|.
TGTGCCAGCAGCTCCACAGGGAGCACTGAAGCTTTCTTT
CASSSTGSTEAFF
>TRBJ1-5|TRBV7-2|TRBD1|.
TGTGCCAGCAGCCAGGGGGGCAGGGAAGATCTTCAGCCCCAGCATTTT
CASSQGGREDLQPQHF
>TRBJ2-7|TRBV11-2|TRBD1|.
TGTGCCAGCAGTCGCGGGACAGGGAATTTTAACGAGCAGTACTTC
CASSRGTGNFNEQYF
>TRBJ2-3|TRBV5-4|.|.
TGTGCCAGCAGCTTGTCTCTAGTAGGGGCAGATACGCAGTATTTT
CASSLSLVGADTQYF
>TRBJ2-1|TRBV18|TRBD2|.
TGTGCCAGCTCACCACCCGGGGGGGCTTACAATGAGCAGTTCTTC
CASSPPGGAYNEQFF
>TRBJ2-1|TRBV5-1|.|once
TGCGCCAGCAGCTTGTTGGGGACAAGAGGGGATGAGCAGTTCTTC
CASSLLGTRGDEQFF
>TRBJ1-3|TRBV6-5|.|.
TGTGCCAGCAGTACCGGGGTAGGGCGCGGAAACACCATATATTTT
CASSTGVGRGNTIYF
>TRBJ2-7|TRBV4-2|.|.
TGTGCCAGCAGCCAAGATCCTGATACCTACGAGCAGTACTTC
CASSQDPDTYEQYF
>TRBJ1-5|TRBV16|TRBD1|.
TGTGCCAGCAGCCAATCGACAGGGGGGAGCAATCAGCCCCAGCATTTT
CASSQSTGGSNQPQHF
>TRBJ1-1|TRBV4-1|.|few
TGCGCCAGCAGCCAAGGTCCCCGGACCCTGAACACTGAAGCTTTCTTT
CASSQGPRTLNTEAFF
>TRBJ2-7|TRBV19|TRBD1|.
TGTGCCAGTAGTGAACCGGGACAGGGGCGCGAGCAGTACTTC
CASSEPGQGREQYF
>TRBJ2-5|TRBV12-3/TRBV12-4|.|.
TGTGCCAGCAGCAGGGGAGCAGAGACCCAGTACTTC
CASSRGAETQYF
>TRBJ2-3|TRBV7-2|.|.
TGTGCCAGCAGCTTGAAATCGGGGGATACGCAGTATTTT
CASSLKSGDTQYF
>TRBJ1-2|TRBV6-5|.|.
TGTGCCAGCAGTTACTCCCCCCTTACAGGGAACTATGGCTACACCTTC
CASSYSPLTGNYGYTF
>TRBJ2-7|TRBV11-1|TRBD2|.
TGTGCCAGCAGCTTATTACCGGGGGGGCTTCCCGGCGAGCAGTACTTC
CASSLLPGGLPGEQYF
>TRBJ2-3|TRBV7-3|.|.
TGTGCCAGCAGCTTTCAGGGGACAGATACGCAGTATTTT
CASSFQGTDTQYF
>TRBJ1-4|TRBV5-4|TRBD1|.
TGTGCCAGCAGCTTCAGGGGGCGCAATGAAAAACTGTTTTTT
CASSFRGRNEKLFF
>TRBJ1-5|TRBV6-6|.|.
TGTGCCAGCAGTTGGGCGGGCAATCAGCCCCAGCATTTT
CASSWAGNQPQHF
>TRBJ2-3|TRBV5-4|TRBD2|.
TGTGCCAGCAGTGTAACGGGGGGACCCCCAGATACGCAGTATTTT
CASSVTGGPPDTQYF
>TRBJ1-1|TRBV18|.|once
TGTGCCAGCTCACCACCGAATATGGGGCTGGACACTGAAGCTTTCTTT
CASSPPNMGLDTEAFF
>TRBJ1-5|TRBV19|.|.
TGTGCCAGTAGTATCTTGTATCAGCCCCAGCATTTT
CASSILYQPQHF
>TRBJ1-4|TRBV18|.|few
TGTGCCAGCTCACCTGCCCCGGGACCGAGTAATGAAAAACTGTTTTTT
CASSPAPGPSNEKLFF
>TRBJ2-5|TRBV30|.|.
TGTGCCTGGAGCCGGGGTTTAGAGACCCAGTACTTC
CAWSRGLETQYF
>TRBJ1-1|TRBV28|.|.
TGTGCCAGCAGCCCGGGGGAGAGCACTGAAGCTTTCTTT
CASSPGESTEAFF
>TRBJ2-7|TRBV2|.|.
TGTGCCCGCCCCGAAGGCGGATCCTACGAGCAGTACTTC
CARPEGGSYEQYF
>TRBJ2-2|TRBV9|TRBD1|.
TGTGCCAGCAGCGCCCGGTTGACAGGGTATAGCACCGGGGAGCTGTTTTTT
CASSARLTGYSTGELFF